This T cell receptor (beta chain) is from a study of blood T cells in healthy people across ages. The germline gives CDR1 DFQATT, CDR2 SNEGSKA (reference sequence). The CDR3 totals 15 residues. Trimming pared 0 bases from V and 5 bases from J, leaving 14 bases between. Remarks on this clonotype: Its antigen remains unknown.

Samples had at least 6.5 million PBMCs isolated from them. Sample-barcoded 5' priming and a J-beta primer mix drove a second PCR of roughly 6 to 12 cycles. Every cDNA molecule carried a tag from a template-switch adaptor bearing 12 random nucleotides. TCRdb used MiXCR to reprocess the 5' RACE reads, holding one entry per CDR3 protein. The sample lists about 1.1 million distinct CDR3 sequences; less than 45% were seen once. General study points: Samples with more naive T cells showed higher observed beta diversity.

The receptor was derived from a man aged 18 to 30 in good health. The genes are TRBV20-1 and TRBJ1-5; D is ambiguous. The specimen sequenced was blood. CDR3 in amino acids: CSARDTAGSHQPQHF. Here the CDR3 DNA reads TGCAGTGCTAGAGATACGGCGGGTAGTCATCAGCCCCAGCATTTT.